The 13 T cell receptor beta chains in this list originate from one sample, sequenced in a study of neurological immune-mediated disorders. Time point in this sample: longitudinal time-point 2. MiXCR, applied by TCRdb to the 5' RACE reads, yields one record per CDR3 protein. The repertoire holds under 50,000 distinct CDR3 sequences, with about an eighth as singletons. The sample consisted of PBMCs. These receptor sequences come from a male donor with HTLV-1-associated myelopathy (HAM/TSP).

There are many counts of this clonotype. V and J are TRBV11-2 and TRBJ2-6; D might be TRBD2 (5 bases). V was shortened by 3 bases and J by 2 bases, with 8 bases between the two germline ends. The CDR3 is 15 amino acids. Germline V gives CDR1 SGHAT, CDR2 FQNNGV. The CDR3 here is CASSFRETGANVLTF. The CDR3 region has the DNA TGTGCCAGCAGCTTTCGGGAAACTGGGGCCAACGTCCTGACTTTC.

This clonotype appeared many times. The gene calls are TRBV9 and TRBJ2-7; possibly TRBD1 for D (6 bases). Germline V lookup: CDR1 SGDLS, CDR2 YYNGEE. The CDR3 totals 15 residues. Trimming removed 2 bases from V and 6 bases from J, with 18 bases in between. CDR3 sequence: CASSVGDIASGEQYF. The DNA of the CDR3 is TGTGCCAGCAGCGTGGGGGACATTGCGTCGGGCGAGCAGTACTTC.

This clonotype came up many times. The chain carries TRBV12-3 or TRBV12-4 and TRBJ1-4; D is uncertain. Deletions cut 6 bases from V and 5 bases from J, with 13 bases between. The CDR3 runs to 14 residues. The CDR3 region has the DNA TGTGCCAGCAGCCTCCGGGCGCAAAATGAAAAACTGTTTTTT. It translates to CASSLRAQNEKLFF.

There are many counts of this clonotype. CDR3 amino acids: CASSSRPGTDTEAFF. The CDR3 DNA is TGCGCCAGCAGCTCCCGACCGGGGACAGACACTGAAGCTTTCTTT. The V call is TRBV5-1, the J call TRBJ1-1; 7 bases fit TRBD1. The germline V gene encodes CDR1 SGHRS and CDR2 YFSETQ. The CDR3 length is 15 residues. V shed 3 bases, J shed 3 bases, and the junction held 8 bases outside the gene matches.

The table lists this clonotype with many counts. This chain links TRBV6-5 with TRBJ1-2; D is perhaps TRBD1 (5 bases). This CDR3 is 15 amino acids long. Trimming pared 8 bases from V and 4 bases from J, leaving 20 bases between. Germline V gives CDR1 MNHEY, CDR2 SVGAGI. In DNA form, the CDR3 reads TGTGCCAGCGGGGCCGGGACTGCAGCCTTCTATGGCTACACCTTC. Protein product: CASGAGTAAFYGYTF.

This clonotype was seen many times. This sequence joins TRBV5-1 and TRBJ1-1; tentatively, D is TRBD1 (6 bases). There are 15 residues in the CDR3. Germline CDR1 SGHRS, CDR2 YFSETQ. Trimming stripped 0 bases from V and 2 bases from J, with 11 bases between. CDR3 coding DNA: TGCGCCAGCAGCTTGGTCGACAGGATAAACACTGAAGCTTTCTTT. Translated: CASSLVDRINTEAFF.

This clonotype appeared many times. DNA of the CDR3: TGTGCCAGCGCTCACGGGGGCTTCCCCACAGATACGCAGTATTTT. Its translation: CASAHGGFPTDTQYF. V is TRBV5-5 and J is TRBJ2-3; the D gene could be TRBD1 or TRBD2 (6 bases each). This CDR3 is 15 amino acids long. V was clipped by 7 bases and J by 2 bases, with 17 bases between them. Germline CDR1 is SGHKS and CDR2 is YYEKEE (reference sequence).

This clonotype was detected many times. The genes are TRBV5-1 and TRBJ2-7; D uncertain. In germline, CDR1 is SGHRS, CDR2 YFSETQ. CDR3 length: 13 residues. Between the trimmed V and J ends, which lost 0 bases and 5 bases, there was a span of 9 bases. Here the CDR3 reads CASSLDQIDEQYF. As DNA, the CDR3 is TGCGCCAGCAGCTTGGATCAGATAGACGAGCAGTACTTC.

In this sample, this clonotype turned up many times. The chain uses TRBV15 and TRBJ1-4; 9 bases line up with TRBD1. This CDR3 comprises 19 residues. From germline, CDR1 is LNHNV and CDR2 YYDKDF (reference sequence). Trimming at V came to 2 bases and at J to 0 bases, leaving 10 bases not matched to a gene. This chain's CDR3 is CATSRTPGTGYATNEKLFF. In DNA, the CDR3 is TGTGCCACCAGCAGAACCCCCGGGACAGGGTATGCAACTAATGAAAAACTGTTTTTT. The full variable domain, its missing parts supplied by reference TRBV15 and TRBJ1-4, is DAMVIQNPRYQVTQFGKPVTLSCSQTLNHNVMYWYQQKSSQAPKLLFHYYDKDFNNEADTPDNFQSRRPNTSFCFLDIRSPGLGDTAMYLCATSRTPGTGYATNEKLFFGSGTQLSVL.

This clonotype was observed at least ten times. The chain links TRBV20-1 to TRBJ2-7; D is uncertain. This CDR3 comprises 14 residues. Trimming took off 6 bases at V and 0 bases at J, with 15 bases between the two ends. Germline lookup yields CDR1 DFQATT and CDR2 SNEGSKA (reference sequence). CDR3 sequence: CSASDPLSSYEQYF. CDR3 in DNA: TGCAGTGCATCAGACCCCCTCAGCTCCTACGAGCAGTACTTC.

This clonotype was picked up many times. This chain uses TRBV29-1 with TRBJ1-2; 7 nucleotides match TRBD1. The CDR3 is made up of 14 amino acids. V lost 6 bases, J lost 8 bases, and 15 bases stayed unmatched. CDR1 and CDR2 from the germline V gene are SQVTM and ANQGSEA. The CDR3 region is CSVISGGRGEGYTF. In nucleotides, the CDR3 is TGCAGCGTGATATCAGGGGGAAGGGGTGAAGGCTACACCTTC.

For this clonotype: A much bigger clone sits one base away, suggesting this may be a read error. This chain's CDR3 is CASSENAGLNTGELFF. CDR3 in DNA: TGCGCCAGCAGTGAGAACGCGGGACTTAACACCGGGGAGCTGTTTTTT. The chain is built from TRBV10-2 and TRBJ2-2, with D maybe TRBD2 (6 bases). Trimming took off 2 bases at V and 2 bases at J, with 12 bases between the two ends. The CDR3 consists of 16 residues. CDR1 is WSHSY and CDR2 is SAAADI in the germline V gene.

A remark on this clonotype: A single base separates this from a much larger clone, so it may be a read error. The rearrangement joins TRBV5-1 to TRBJ1-2; D is unresolved. The CDR3 sequence is 13 residues long. V dropped 1 base and J dropped 6 bases, with 10 bases sitting between them. CDR1 and CDR2 from the germline V gene are SGHRS and YFSETQ. CDR3 loop: CASSLYLTDGYTF. CDR3 DNA: TGCGCCAGCAGCTTGTACCTCACGGATGGCTACACCTTC.